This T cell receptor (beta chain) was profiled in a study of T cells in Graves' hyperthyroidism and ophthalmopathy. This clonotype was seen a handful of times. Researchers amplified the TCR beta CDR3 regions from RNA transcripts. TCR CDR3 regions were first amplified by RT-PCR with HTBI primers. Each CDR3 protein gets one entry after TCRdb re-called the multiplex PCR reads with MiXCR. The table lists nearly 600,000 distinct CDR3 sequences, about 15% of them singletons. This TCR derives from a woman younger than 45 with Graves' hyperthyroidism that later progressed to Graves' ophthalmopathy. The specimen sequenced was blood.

The CDR3 region is CASSFRLKPYEQYF. The CDR3 DNA reads as TGTGCCAGCAGCTTCAGACTAAAACCCTACGAGCAGTACTTC. The V gene is TRBV13, the J gene TRBJ2-7, with D possibly being TRBD2 (5 bases). There are 14 residues in the CDR3. Trimming cost V 3 bases and J 2 bases, with 11 bases left between them. Germline V CDR1 and CDR2: PRHDT, FYEKMQ (reference sequence). Full variable domain (missing parts from reference TRBV13 and TRBJ2-7): AAGVIQSPRHLIKEKRETATLKCYPIPRHDTVYWYQQGPGQDPQFLISFYEKMQSDKGSIPDRFSAQQFSDYHSELNMSSLELGDSALYFCASSFRLKPYEQYFGPGTRLTVT.